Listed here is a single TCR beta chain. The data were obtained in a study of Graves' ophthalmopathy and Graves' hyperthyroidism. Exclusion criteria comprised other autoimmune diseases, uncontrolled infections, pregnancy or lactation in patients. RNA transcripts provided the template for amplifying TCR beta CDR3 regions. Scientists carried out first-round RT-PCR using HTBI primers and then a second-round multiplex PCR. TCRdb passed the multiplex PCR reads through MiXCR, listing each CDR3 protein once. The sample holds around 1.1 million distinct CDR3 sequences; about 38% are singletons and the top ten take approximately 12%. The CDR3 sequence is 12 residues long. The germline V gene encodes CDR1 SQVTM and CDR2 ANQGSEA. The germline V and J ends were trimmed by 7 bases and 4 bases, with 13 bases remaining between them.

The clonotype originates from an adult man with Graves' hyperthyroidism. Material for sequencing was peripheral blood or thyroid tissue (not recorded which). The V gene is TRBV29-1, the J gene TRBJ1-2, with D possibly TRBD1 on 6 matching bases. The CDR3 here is CSGRTGTYGYTF. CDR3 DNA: TGCAGCGGCCGTACAGGGACCTATGGCTACACCTTC.